The 32 T cell receptor beta chains listed next were all sequenced from one sample in a study of read filtering for tumor transcriptome and immune sequencing. This library used roughly 400 ng RNA and molecular barcoded adaptors spanning alpha/delta and beta/gamma chains. TCRdb called the reads again in MiXCR, with one record for every CDR3 protein. The sample gives approximately 57,000 distinct CDR3 sequences, around 12% of which show up once; 16% is in the top ten. Sequencing was done on a sample of a population of CD138-negative cells sorted from bone marrow. The receptor source for this set is a donor aged 40 or over with multiple myeloma.

This clonotype was recorded at least ten times. The chain has TRBV4-1 and TRBJ2-3; no definite D call. The CDR3 contains 12 residues. Germline V lookup: CDR1 MGHRA, CDR2 YSYEKL. Trimming shortened V by 8 bases and J by 2 bases, and 8 bases separated the two germline ends. The CDR3 sequence: CASSEPTDTQYF. In nucleotides, the CDR3 is TGCGCCAGCTCCGAACCCACAGATACGCAGTATTTT.

This clonotype has ten or more counts. V is TRBV5-1 and J is TRBJ1-2; 8 bases are shared with TRBD1. The CDR3 runs 15 residues. V was pared by 4 bases and J by 4 bases, with 9 bases of the junction left unmatched. Germline V gene data show CDR1 as SGHRS and CDR2 as YFSETQ. As DNA, the CDR3 is TGCGCCAGCAGCCCTAGGACAGGGATGGGCTATGGCTACACCTTC. It is translated as CASSPRTGMGYGYTF.

This clonotype appeared many times. CDR3 nucleotide sequence: TGTGCCAGCAGCCAGTCAGGGTTCGAGCAGTACTTC. This translates into CASSQSGFEQYF. The chain recombines TRBV5-5 with TRBJ2-7, with D possibly matching TRBD1 (5 bases). The length of the CDR3 is 12 residues. Germline-derived CDR1 and CDR2 are SGHKS and YYEKEE (reference sequence). Trimming pared 4 bases from V and 6 bases from J, leaving 11 bases between.

This clonotype has more than one count but fewer than ten. The chain has TRBV6-5 and TRBJ2-5; TRBD1 agrees at 7 bases. The CDR3 is made up of 15 amino acids. Germline values: CDR1 MNHEY, CDR2 SVGAGI. The ends lost 0 bases at V and 5 bases at J; junction bases unmatched: 6. The DNA of the CDR3 is TGTGCCAGCAGTTACTCAGGGGGCCTAGAGGAGACCCAGTACTTC. Translated: CASSYSGGLEETQYF.

The chain employs TRBV19 and TRBJ1-1; a possible D gene is TRBD1 (5 bases). Germline CDR1 and CDR2: LNHDA and SQIVND (reference sequence). Trimming stripped 7 bases from V and 4 bases from J, with 19 bases between. The CDR3 is 15 amino acids. The CDR3 loop reads CASNPGRRGGTEAFF. The DNA for the CDR3 is TGTGCCAGTAATCCGGGCCGGCGGGGGGGCACTGAAGCTTTCTTT.

This clonotype was seen at least ten times. The gene calls are TRBV9 and TRBJ2-1; 10 bases align to TRBD2. The CDR3 sequence is 16 residues long. Germline V gene lookup returns CDR1 SGDLS and CDR2 YYNGEE. V dropped 2 bases and J dropped 8; count of bases not matched to a gene: 10. The CDR3 region has the DNA TGTGCCAGCAGCGTTCGAGGACTAGCGGTGGTCGATGAGCAGTTCTTC. This sequence encodes CASSVRGLAVVDEQFF.

This clonotype was found many times. This clone may be a read error of a much larger clone one base away. The gene calls are TRBV7-3 and TRBJ1-5; D is uncertain. Per the germline V gene, CDR1 is SGHTA and CDR2 is FQGTGA. The CDR3 runs to 11 residues. The germline V and J ends were trimmed by 5 bases and 3 bases, with 2 bases remaining between them. CDR3 residues: CASSVNQPQHF. The CDR3 DNA sequence: TGTGCCAGCAGCGTCAATCAGCCCCAGCATTTT.

In this sample, this clonotype turned up a few times. This sequence may be a read error, since a much larger clone differs from it by one base. The rearrangement uses TRBV29-1 and TRBJ2-7; D call uncertain. Germline V gene data show CDR1 as SQVTM and CDR2 as ANQGSEA. The CDR3 extends over 12 amino acids. V was pared by 2 bases and J by 3 bases, with 8 bases between. The CDR3 DNA reads as TGCAGCGTTGAATTGGTAAGCTACGAGCAGTACTTC. Translating it yields CSVELVSYEQYF.

The rearrangement joins TRBV3-1 to TRBJ2-5, with D hard to call. The V end was cut by 0 bases, the J end by 2 bases, with 10 bases between. The CDR3 extends over 15 amino acids. Germline CDR1 reads LGHDT; CDR2 reads YNNKEL (reference sequence). CDR3 loop: CASSQEATEQETQYF. CDR3 DNA: TGTGCCAGCAGCCAAGAGGCAACCGAACAAGAGACCCAGTACTTC.

The chain couples TRBV4-2 to TRBJ2-3; perhaps TRBD2 as D (5 bases). The V end was cut by 4 bases, the J end by 1 base, with 9 bases between. Germline V gene data show CDR1 as LGHNA and CDR2 as YNFKEQ. This CDR3 is built from 14 residues. CDR3 amino acids: CASSRGLGTDTQYF. CDR3 DNA: TGTGCCAGCAGCCGAGGGCTCGGCACAGATACGCAGTATTTT.

This clonotype was picked up many times. This rearrangement joins TRBV25-1 to TRBJ2-7, with D uncertain. Germline CDR1 is MGHDK and CDR2 is SYGVNS. The CDR3 is 13 amino acids. The ends were cut back, 8 bases at V and 0 bases at J, with 11 bases in the middle. CDR3 residues: CASCSSPSYEQYF. The CDR3 nucleotides read TGTGCCAGCTGCAGTTCTCCCTCCTACGAGCAGTACTTC.

A remark on this clonotype: A clone one base away is much larger, so this may be a read error. V gene TRBV7-3 combines with J gene TRBJ2-2, with unresolved D. Germline lookup yields CDR1 SGHTA and CDR2 FQGTGA. CDR3 length equals 15 residues. V shed 5 bases and J shed 1 base, with 11 bases lying between them. The CDR3 protein is CASSPTTLNTGELFF. The CDR3 coding sequence is TGTGCCAGCAGCCCCACGACATTGAACACCGGGGAGCTGTTTTTT.

A word on this clonotype: This may come from a read error, since a much larger clone is one base off. The chain carries TRBV18 and TRBJ1-3; D uncertain. The CDR3 is made up of 13 amino acids. CDR1 is KGHSH, CDR2 LQKENI, per germline. The V gene lost 2 bases and the J gene lost 8 bases, with 10 bases spanning the gap. The CDR3, as DNA: TGTGCCAGCTCACCAGAGGAGGGAGACACCATATATTTT. Residues: CASSPEEGDTIYF.

This clonotype appeared many times. The V and J genes are TRBV7-3 and TRBJ2-3; D is undetermined. Trimming removed 5 bases at V and 0 bases at J, with 9 bases between. The CDR3 is 14 amino acids. Germline CDR1 is SGHTA and CDR2 is FQGTGA. The CDR3 region is CASSPRRSTDTQYF. The CDR3 DNA reads TGTGCCAGCAGCCCCCGGCGCAGCACAGATACGCAGTATTTT.

This clonotype turned up a few times. V usage is TRBV6-4 and J usage is TRBJ2-5; D gene unclear. Per the germline V gene, CDR1 is MRHNA and CDR2 is SNTAGT. V lost 0 bases, J lost 4 bases, and 9 bases lay in between. This CDR3 is 14 amino acids long. CDR3 region: CASSDSVVAETQYF. In DNA form, the CDR3 reads TGTGCCAGCAGTGACTCGGTAGTAGCAGAGACCCAGTACTTC.

On this clonotype: It may be a read error: a sequence one base away is much more abundant. The final CDR3 position lacks the conserved phenylalanine or tryptophan, pointing to a likely read error. V gene TRBV5-1 combines with J gene TRBJ1-1; a possible D gene is TRBD1 (5 bases). The CDR3 is 14 amino acids. Trimming took off 3 bases at V and 3 bases at J, with 12 bases between the two ends. Germline V CDR1 and CDR2: SGHRS, YFSETQ. The CDR3 DNA reads TGCGCCAGCAGCTGGGCCCCGGGGGACACTGAAGCTTTCTCT. Translating it yields CASSWAPGDTEAFS.

This clonotype was recorded at least ten times. This sequence joins TRBV18 and TRBJ1-1; TRBD1 matches at 7 bases. Per germline, CDR1 KGHSH and CDR2 LQKENI. Trimming cost V 4 bases and J 1 base; bases outside gene matches: 6. This CDR3 is 15 amino acids long. CDR3 sequence reads: CASSLLGTENTEAFF. DNA for the CDR3: TGTGCCAGCTCACTTCTAGGGACAGAGAACACTGAAGCTTTCTTT.

Comment on this clonotype: A much larger clone lies one base from this, so it may be a read error. V usage is TRBV20-1 and J usage is TRBJ2-1, with D perhaps matching TRBD1 or TRBD2 (6 bases each). The CDR3 loop spans 15 amino acids. CDR1 DFQATT and CDR2 SNEGSKA come from the germline V gene (reference sequence). CDR3 coding DNA: TGCAGTGCTAGAGATCCTGGGGGGCTGTACAATGGGCAGTTCTTC. Protein product: CSARDPGGLYNGQFF.

This clonotype was counted at least ten times. This chain joins TRBV7-9 and TRBJ2-7, with D hard to call. V shed 1 base and J shed 6 bases, with 10 bases lying between them. Looked up from germline, CDR1 is SEHNR and CDR2 is FQNEAQ (reference sequence). This CDR3 contains 13 residues. CDR3 nucleotide sequence: TGTGCCAGCAGCTTAGATCTCAGTCGCGAGCAGTACTTC. It yields the protein CASSLDLSREQYF.

This clonotype was counted many times. The rearrangement joins TRBV28 to TRBJ2-7; 7 bases align to TRBD2. Germline V gene sequence: CDR1 MDHEN, CDR2 SYDVKM. Germline trimming cut 7 bases from V and 0 bases from J; bases unmatched to any gene: 9. CDR3 length equals 15 residues. The CDR3 sequence: CASIGGEPRSYEQYF. The DNA for the CDR3 is TGTGCCAGCATTGGGGGGGAACCCCGCTCCTACGAGCAGTACTTC.

This clonotype was observed a few times. Given a much more abundant clone one base away, this may be a read error. J is TRBJ1-1 and V is TRBV20-1, with 9 bases fitting TRBD1. Per the germline V gene, CDR1 is DFQATT and CDR2 is SNEGSKA (reference sequence). The CDR3 consists of 12 residues. The CDR3 here is CSVPGQGFEALF. CDR3 DNA sequence: TGCAGTGTTCCGGGACAGGGCTTTGAAGCTCTCTTT.

This clonotype was seen repeatedly, ten times or more. The genes are TRBV10-3 and TRBJ1-1; 8 bases match TRBD1. Trimming at V came to 7 bases and at J to 4 bases, leaving 5 bases not matched to a gene. Germline V gene data show CDR1 as ENHRY and CDR2 as SYGVKD. This CDR3 is built from 13 residues. CDR3 bases: TGTGCCATCAAAACAGGGGGAGGCACTGAAGCTTTCTTT. Amino acids: CAIKTGGGTEAFF.

This clonotype occurred many times. This chain connects TRBV20-1 to TRBJ2-5; D might be TRBD1 (7 bases). Germline V CDR1 and CDR2: DFQATT, SNEGSKA (reference sequence). The CDR3 sequence is 15 residues long. V shed 5 bases and J shed 0 bases, with 16 bases lying between them. CDR3: CSAPRPRGDQETQYF. For the CDR3, the DNA is TGCAGTGCTCCCCGGCCCAGGGGGGACCAAGAGACCCAGTACTTC.

The sample holds many counts of this clonotype. The chain has TRBV21-1 and TRBJ2-1. TRBV21-1 constitutes a pseudogene. The CDR3 totals 15 residues. CDR3 region: CASSKALEGIDEQFF. CDR3 DNA sequence: TGTGCCAGCAGCAAAGCGCTTGAAGGGATCGATGAGCAGTTCTTC.

This clonotype was observed at least ten times. The chain recombines TRBV7-3 with TRBJ2-2; 9 bases are shared with TRBD2. Germline lookup yields CDR1 SGHTA and CDR2 FQGTGA. The CDR3 contains 15 residues. V dropped 3 bases and J dropped 5; count of bases not matched to a gene: 4. The CDR3 DNA is TGTGCCAGCAGCTTTCTAGCGGGGCAAACCGGGGAGCTGTTTTTT. Translating it yields CASSFLAGQTGELFF.

A few counts support this clonotype. A read error may be the cause here, since a much bigger clone is one base away. The chain has TRBV4-1 and TRBJ1-2, with D unclear. Germline values: CDR1 MGHRA, CDR2 YSYEKL. CDR3 length equals 13 residues. CDR3 nucleotides: TGCGCCAGCAGCCCCCGCGTAGGGAGCGGCTACGCCTTC. Translating gives CASSPRVGSGYAF.

The gene calls are TRBV20-1 and TRBJ2-1; 9 bases line up with TRBD2. The CDR3 loop spans 17 amino acids. Trimming removed 0 bases from V and 4 bases from J; junction bases left unmatched: 10. Per germline, CDR1 DFQATT and CDR2 SNEGSKA (reference sequence). The CDR3 region is CSARDPRLAGRYNEQFF. The CDR3 region has the DNA TGCAGTGCTAGAGATCCTAGGCTAGCGGGGAGGTACAATGAGCAGTTCTTC.

The table lists this clonotype with a few counts. V usage is TRBV7-6 and J usage is TRBJ2-3, with a weak D call TRBD1 (5 bases). Germline assignment: CDR1 SGHVS and CDR2 FNYEAQ. There are 13 residues in the CDR3. Between the trimmed V and J ends, which lost 2 bases and 4 bases, there was a span of 7 bases. CDR3 in DNA: TGTGCCAGCAGCTTACTCAGGGCAGATACGCAGTATTTT. Its translation: CASSLLRADTQYF.

The sample holds many counts of this clonotype. The V and J genes are TRBV30 and TRBJ2-1, with D tentatively TRBD1 or TRBD2 (5 bases each). Trimming took 3 bases from V and 0 from J, leaving 12 bases between them. Per the germline V gene, CDR1 is GTSNPN and CDR2 is SVGIG (reference sequence). The CDR3 runs 15 residues. The CDR3 loop reads CAWSDGTLSYNEQFF. The CDR3 coding sequence is TGTGCCTGGAGCGACGGGACGCTCTCCTACAATGAGCAGTTCTTC.

Of note for this clonotype: A much bigger clone sits one base away, suggesting this may be a read error. J is TRBJ2-3 and V is TRBV12-3 or TRBV12-4; TRBD1 matches at 10 bases. Trimming removed 8 bases from V and 1 base from J; junction bases left unmatched: 9. The CDR3 has 16 amino acids. The CDR3 is CASGLTGTGGTDTQYF. The DNA for the CDR3 is TGTGCCAGCGGCCTAACCGGGACAGGGGGCACAGATACGCAGTATTTT.

This clonotype was observed many times. The chain carries TRBV10-3 and TRBJ2-6; D may correspond to TRBD1 or TRBD2 (5 bases each). The CDR3 runs to 15 residues. The V end was cut by 6 bases, the J end by 0 bases, with 9 bases between. Germline values: CDR1 ENHRY, CDR2 SYGVKD. The CDR3 sequence is CAISPRGSGANVLTF. CDR3 bases: TGTGCCATCAGCCCGAGGGGCTCTGGGGCCAACGTCCTGACTTTC.

This clonotype was counted ten times or more. This chain uses TRBV20-1 with TRBJ2-2, with 8 bases lining up with TRBD2. The ends lost 0 bases at V and 7 bases at J; junction bases unmatched: 16. Germline values: CDR1 DFQATT, CDR2 SNEGSKA (reference sequence). CDR3 length: 18 residues. CDR3 nucleotide sequence: TGCAGTGCTAGAGACCACGGGGGGGCCAAGAGAAGAATCGGGGAGCTGTTTTTT. Translating it yields CSARDHGGAKRRIGELFF.